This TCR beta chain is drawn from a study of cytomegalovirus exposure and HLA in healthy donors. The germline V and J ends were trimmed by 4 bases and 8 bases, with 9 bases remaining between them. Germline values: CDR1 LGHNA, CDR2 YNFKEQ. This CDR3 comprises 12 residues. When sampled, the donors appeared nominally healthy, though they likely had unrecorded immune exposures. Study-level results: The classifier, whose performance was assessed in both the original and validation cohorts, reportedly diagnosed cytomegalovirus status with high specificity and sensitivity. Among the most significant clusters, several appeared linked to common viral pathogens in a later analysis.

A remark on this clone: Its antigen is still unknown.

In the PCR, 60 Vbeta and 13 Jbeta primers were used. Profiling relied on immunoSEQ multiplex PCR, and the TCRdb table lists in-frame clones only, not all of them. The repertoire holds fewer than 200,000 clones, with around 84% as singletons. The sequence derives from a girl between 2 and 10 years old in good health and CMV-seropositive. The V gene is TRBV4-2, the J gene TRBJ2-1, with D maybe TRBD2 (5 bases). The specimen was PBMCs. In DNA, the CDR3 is TGTGCCAGCAGCCGCGGGCAGGATGAGCAGTTCTTC. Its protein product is CASSRGQDEQFF.